This T cell receptor beta chain comes out of a study of cytomegalovirus exposure and HLA in healthy donors. The PCR made use of 60 Vbeta and 13 Jbeta primers. Profiling relied on immunoSEQ multiplex PCR, and the TCRdb table lists in-frame clones only, not all of them. The table shows about 110,000 clones, with around 79% occurring only once. Study outcomes and limitations: Follow-up analysis later connected one missense variant in DCLRE1C with trimming of TCR beta V- and J-genes. CMV serostatus was the only immune exposure information that was available. According to the study, around 180 TCR beta chains were cytomegalovirus-associated.

The length of the CDR3 is 15 residues. J gave up 2 bases and V 5 bases, and 5 bases lay outside the gene matches. CDR1 SGHTA and CDR2 FQGNSA come from the germline V gene. This clone was found a few times. Its antigen is not identified. The receptor was isolated from a woman between 35 and 50 years old in good health and CMV-seronegative. The V and J genes are TRBV7-2 and TRBJ2-1; 8 bases align to TRBD1. Specimen: PBMCs. CDR3 nucleotides: TGTGCCAGCAGCCTGGCGACAGGGGCCTACAATGAGCAGTTCTTC. The encoded protein is CASSLATGAYNEQFF.